Listed here are 17 T cell receptor beta chains from one sample, sequenced in a study of response to subunit inactivated influenza vaccine. One entry per CDR3 protein results from TCRdb running MiXCR on the RT-PCR reads. The table includes hundreds of thousands of distinct CDR3 sequences, more than 11% detected once. This sample comprised PBMCs from blood, obtained 14 to 15 days before vaccination. Every receptor here comes from a man aged 45-65 years who received an inactivated influenza vaccine.

This clonotype was detected only a few times. J is TRBJ2-7 and V is TRBV29-1; D is ambiguous. With 4 bases removed from V and 0 bases from J, the gap between germline ends came to 4 bases. CDR3 length: 11 residues. Germline loops: CDR1 SQVTM, CDR2 ANQGSEA. The CDR3 here is CSVVTSYEQYF. CDR3 sequence (DNA): TGCAGCGTTGTGACCTCCTACGAGCAGTACTTC.

V is TRBV12-3 or TRBV12-4 and J is TRBJ2-2, with 9 bases aligning to TRBD1. The CDR3 has 16 amino acids. V shed 6 bases, J shed 5 bases, and the junction held 10 bases outside the gene matches. CDR3 nucleotides: TGTGCCAGCAGCCAGATCCCACAGGGGGCTACCGGGGAGCTGTTTTTT. Translated: CASSQIPQGATGELFF.

This clonotype has a handful of counts. The chain couples TRBV27 to TRBJ1-4; D might be TRBD1 (6 bases). Between the trimmed V and J ends, which lost 4 bases and 3 bases, there was a span of 9 bases. The CDR3 is made up of 14 amino acids. Germline V gene sequence: CDR1 MNHEY, CDR2 SMNVEV (reference sequence). Written as DNA, the CDR3 is TGTGCCAGCAGTTCGGGGGGCCCTAATGAAAAACTGTTTTTT. Protein sequence: CASSSGGPNEKLFF.

The genes are TRBV20-1 and TRBJ1-5; 7 bases agree with TRBD1. In germline, CDR1 is DFQATT, CDR2 SNEGSKA (reference sequence). The CDR3 loop spans 13 amino acids. V lost 4 bases to trimming and J lost 3 bases; unmatched junction nucleotides: 3. As DNA, the CDR3 is TGCAGTGCTATTGGGACAGTCAATCAGCCCCAGCATTTT. Translating gives CSAIGTVNQPQHF.

The CDR3 DNA reads TGTGCCAGCTCACCACGGGATAGCGGGAGCCCCGAGCAGTACTTC. Its protein is CASSPRDSGSPEQYF. The chain links TRBV18 to TRBJ2-7, with 9 bases aligning to TRBD2. Germline-derived CDR1 and CDR2 are KGHSH and LQKENI. CDR3 length: 15 residues. The J segment lost 6 bases and the V segment lost 1 base, leaving 7 bases of the junction unmatched.

This clonotype was counted many times. This chain joins TRBV12-3 or TRBV12-4 and TRBJ2-3; 8 bases agree with TRBD2. After removal of 7 bases from V and 0 bases from J, the junction contained 6 bases not matched to a gene. This CDR3 is built from 15 residues. The CDR3 nucleotides read TGTGCCAGCACCCGAAAGCGGGGGAGCACAGATACGCAGTATTTT. It encodes CASTRKRGSTDTQYF.

This clonotype showed up many times. The chain couples TRBV5-1 to TRBJ2-2; the match to TRBD2 covers 9 bases. Germline V lookup: CDR1 SGHRS, CDR2 YFSETQ. V shed 1 base, J shed 1 base, and the junction held 8 bases outside the gene matches. CDR3 length: 18 amino acids. CDR3 nucleotide sequence: TGCGCCAGCAGCTTGAGTAGAGCGGGGGGCCTGAACACCGGGGAGCTGTTTTTT. Translated: CASSLSRAGGLNTGELFF.

This clonotype was seen a handful of times. The chain joins TRBV7-2 to TRBJ2-5; 7 bases are a match to TRBD2. This CDR3 contains 13 residues. V trimming: 6 bases; J trimming: 5 bases; junction bases outside the gene matches: 6. Looked up from germline, CDR1 is SGHTA and CDR2 is FQGNSA. CDR3: CASRRGGSETQYF. The CDR3 bases are TGTGCCAGCAGAAGGGGAGGGTCTGAGACCCAGTACTTC.

The V and J genes are TRBV6-2 or TRBV6-3 and TRBJ1-1, with D possibly matching TRBD1 (6 bases). Per germline, CDR1 MNHEY and CDR2 SVGEGT. Trimming left V 4 bases short and J 5 bases short, with 23 bases between. CDR3 length: 17 residues. This CDR3 is CASSSRPGLDRRTEAFF. The CDR3 region has the DNA TGTGCCAGCAGTTCCCGCCCAGGCTTAGACAGGAGGACTGAAGCTTTCTTT.

This clonotype was recorded a few times. This chain uses TRBV7-2 with TRBJ2-5; 10 bases line up with TRBD1. Per the germline V gene, CDR1 is SGHTA and CDR2 is FQGNSA. This CDR3 contains 16 residues. With 5 bases clipped from V and 5 bases from J, the junction kept 11 bases outside the gene matches. CDR3 sequence: CASSPYRDRGFETQYF. CDR3 sequence (DNA): TGTGCCAGCAGCCCTTACCGGGACAGGGGATTCGAGACCCAGTACTTC.

In this sample, this clonotype turned up a few times. The V gene is TRBV6-2 or TRBV6-3, the J gene TRBJ2-3, with a tentative D call TRBD1 (5 bases). Between the trimmed V and J ends, which lost 4 bases and 2 bases, there was a span of 16 bases. The CDR3 runs 16 residues. Germline V gene data show CDR1 as MNHEY and CDR2 as SVGEGT. The CDR3 DNA reads as TGTGCCAGCAGTTCCGATCGGACGGACAACACAGATACGCAGTATTTT. Translating it yields CASSSDRTDNTDTQYF.

This sequence joins TRBV4-2 and TRBJ1-1; D is perhaps TRBD1 (5 bases). V dropped 2 bases and J dropped 4 bases, with 11 bases sitting between them. The CDR3 totals 14 residues. Germline CDR1 is LGHNA and CDR2 is YNFKEQ. CDR3 nucleotides: TGTGCCAGCAGCCAAAATGGGGCTTTCACTGAAGCTTTCTTT. Residues: CASSQNGAFTEAFF.

A few counts support this clonotype. The chain employs TRBV7-2 and TRBJ2-3, with 8 bases aligning to TRBD1. The J segment lost 3 bases and the V segment lost 4 bases, leaving 6 bases of the junction unmatched. The CDR3 totals 15 residues. Germline V gene data show CDR1 as SGHTA and CDR2 as FQGNSA. The CDR3 region is CASSSWTGTTDTQYF. In DNA form, the CDR3 reads TGTGCCAGCAGCTCCTGGACAGGGACGACAGATACGCAGTATTTT.

This clonotype has at least ten counts. V usage is TRBV29-1 and J usage is TRBJ2-1; 8 bases are shared with TRBD1. Germline V gives CDR1 SQVTM, CDR2 ANQGSEA. V gave up 7 bases and J gave up 5 bases; unmatched junction bases: 10. This CDR3 spans 14 amino acids. The CDR3 region is CSGAGTGDDNEQFF. The CDR3 DNA is TGCAGCGGGGCCGGGACAGGTGATGACAATGAGCAGTTCTTC.

The J gene is TRBJ2-7, the V gene TRBV20-1; D uncertain. CDR3 length equals 13 residues. Germline V gene lookup returns CDR1 DFQATT and CDR2 SNEGSKA (reference sequence). V lost 5 bases, J lost 6 bases, and 17 bases lay in between. Here the CDR3 reads CSAAQSPKIEQYF. CDR3 DNA: TGCAGTGCTGCACAATCCCCCAAGATCGAGCAGTACTTC.

This chain uses TRBV7-8 with TRBJ2-7; the match to TRBD2 covers 8 bases. Germline V gene lookup returns CDR1 SGHVS and CDR2 FQNEAQ. This CDR3 is 17 amino acids long. The J segment lost 4 bases and the V segment lost 1 base, leaving 12 bases of the junction unmatched. The CDR3 bases are TGTGCCAGCAGCTTAGAATCATTGGCGGGAGGATTATACGAGCAGTACTTC. It translates to CASSLESLAGGLYEQYF.

This clonotype was seen more than once but under ten times. V is TRBV6-5 and J is TRBJ2-7; D unclear. V lost 4 bases and J 6 bases, leaving 16 bases between the germline ends. The CDR3 has 14 residues. The V gene's germline CDR1 is MNHEY and CDR2 SVGAGI. DNA of the CDR3: TGTGCCAGCAGTTTGGCTATTAAGGGTACCGAGCAGTACTTC. Protein product: CASSLAIKGTEQYF.